These 13 T cell receptor beta chains originate from one sample sequenced in a study of blood T cell repertoires in COVID-19. Clones were read by immunoSEQ multiplex PCR, and TCRdb kept only the in-frame ones, dropping some. The table lists approximately 150,000 clones, around 84% of them singletons, with under 6% in the top ten. Material for sequencing was peripheral blood. Every receptor here comes from a woman aged 45 to 65 with COVID-19, enrolled during active disease.

This chain connects TRBV19 to TRBJ1-4; D gene unclear. V lost 3 bases and J lost 5, with 10 bases in between. The CDR3 totals 14 residues. Germline lookup yields CDR1 LNHDA and CDR2 SQIVND (reference sequence). The CDR3 loop is CASSIPQTNEKLFF. CDR3 DNA sequence: TGTGCCAGTAGTATCCCCCAGACAAATGAAAAACTGTTTTTT.

J is TRBJ2-5 and V is TRBV5-1; D is ambiguous. The CDR3 contains 15 residues. Looked up from germline, CDR1 is SGHRS and CDR2 is YFSETQ. V was clipped by 4 bases and J by 2 bases, with 15 bases between them. CDR3 loop: CASSPSLRSQETQYF. For the CDR3, the DNA is TGCGCCAGCAGCCCTTCTCTAAGATCGCAAGAGACCCAGTACTTC.

The chain couples TRBV5-6 to TRBJ1-2; no definite D call. This CDR3 is built from 12 residues. CDR1 is SGHDT, CDR2 YYEEEE, per germline. The ends were cut back, 3 bases at V and 4 bases at J, with 7 bases in the middle. CDR3 loop: CASSSAAYGYTF. The CDR3 DNA sequence: TGTGCCAGCAGCTCGGCGGCCTATGGCTACACCTTC.

Only one count was recorded for this clone. DNA of the CDR3: TGTGCCAGTAGTTCTCTCGTCGGGGGTGTCAATGAGCAGTTCTTC. As protein: CASSSLVGGVNEQFF. The rearrangement links TRBV19 to TRBJ2-1; tentative D call: TRBD2 (6 bases). Germline V gene sequence: CDR1 LNHDA, CDR2 SQIVND (reference sequence). Trimming removed 5 bases from V and 6 bases from J, with 17 bases in between. This CDR3 spans 15 amino acids. Full variable domain (outside the CDR3, taken from reference TRBV19 and TRBJ2-1): DGGITQSPKYLFRKEGQNVTLSCEQNLNHDAMYWYRQDPGQGLRLIYYSQIVNDFQKGDIAEGYSVSREKKESFPLTVTSAQKNPTAFYLCASSSLVGGVNEQFFGPGTRLTVL.

The chain combines TRBV2 with TRBJ1-1, with D hard to call. V lost 4 bases, J lost 0 bases, and 6 bases lay in between. The CDR3 covers 13 residues. CDR1 and CDR2 (germline): SNHLY, FYNNEI. CDR3 region: CASSALVNTEAFF. The DNA for the CDR3 is TGTGCCAGCAGTGCTCTAGTGAACACTGAAGCTTTCTTT. The full variable domain, with the rest looked up from reference TRBV2 and TRBJ1-1, is EPEVTQTPSHQVTQMGQEVILRCVPISNHLYFYWYRQILGQKVEFLVSFYNNEISEKSEIFDDQFSVERPDGSNFTLKIRSTKLEDSAMYFCASSALVNTEAFFGQGTRLTVV.

This rearrangement joins TRBV28 to TRBJ1-2, with D perhaps TRBD1 (5 bases). Germline loops: CDR1 MDHEN, CDR2 SYDVKM. This CDR3 region has 13 residues. V lost 5 bases to trimming and J lost 6 bases, with 13 bases between them. CDR3 protein: CASSRAGKDGYTF. In nucleotides, the CDR3 is TGTGCCAGCAGTAGGGCAGGGAAAGATGGCTACACCTTC.

This chain uses TRBV7-2 with TRBJ2-5; 9 nucleotides line up with TRBD2. Trimming took 0 bases from V and 4 from J; bases not matched to a gene: 9. The germline V gene has CDR1 SGHTA and CDR2 FQGNSA. CDR3 length: 17 amino acids. In DNA, the CDR3 is TGTGCCAGCAGCTTAGCTCCGCCGGCTAGCGGGGTAGAGACCCAGTACTTC. It specifies CASSLAPPASGVETQYF.

The rearrangement uses TRBV19 and TRBJ2-6; D might be TRBD1 (7 bases). V shed 7 bases and J shed 0 bases, with 19 bases lying between them. This CDR3 contains 18 residues. The germline V gene encodes CDR1 LNHDA and CDR2 SQIVND (reference sequence). The CDR3 nucleotides are TGTGCCAGTACGACCGGGGGACAGAAAAACTCTGGGGCCAACGTCCTGACTTTC. Protein sequence: CASTTGGQKNSGANVLTF. The complete variable domain, with remaining parts taken from reference TRBV19 and TRBJ2-6, reads DGGITQSPKYLFRKEGQNVTLSCEQNLNHDAMYWYRQDPGQGLRLIYYSQIVNDFQKGDIAEGYSVSREKKESFPLTVTSAQKNPTAFYLCASTTGGQKNSGANVLTFGAGSRLTVL.

Many counts were recorded for this clone. The CDR3 sequence: CASSFGTSFTLHF. CDR3 nucleotide sequence: TGTGCCAGCAGCTTTGGGACATCGTTCACCCTCCACTTT. The rearrangement joins TRBV11-2 to TRBJ1-6, with a possible D match to TRBD1 (6 bases). V was cut by 3 bases and J by 14 bases, with 14 bases left in between. The CDR3 is 13 amino acids. Germline CDR1 and CDR2: SGHAT and FQNNGV.

The chain is built from TRBV12-2 and TRBJ1-1. TRBV12-2 corresponds to a pseudogene. There are 15 residues in the CDR3. CDR3 residues: CASRLGRHLNTEAFF. The CDR3 nucleotides are TGTGCAAGTCGGCTAGGGAGACACTTGAACACTGAAGCTTTCTTT.

The chain employs TRBV5-6 and TRBJ1-3, with D maybe TRBD1 (5 bases). V shed 0 bases and J shed 0 bases, with 10 bases lying between them. The CDR3 has 16 residues. CDR1 is SGHDT and CDR2 is YYEEEE in the germline V gene. The chain's CDR3 is CASSLGGGGSGNTIYF. CDR3 DNA: TGTGCCAGCAGCTTGGGGGGCGGCGGCTCTGGAAACACCATATATTTT.

This clone appeared once. The V and J genes are TRBV7-2 and TRBJ1-6; D call uncertain. The V and J ends lost 5 bases and 9 bases respectively, with 20 bases between them. The germline CDR1 and CDR2 sequences are SGHTA and FQGNSA. The CDR3 extends over 16 amino acids. The CDR3 sequence: CASSLTMASPGSPLHF. The CDR3 DNA is TGTGCCAGCAGCCTAACCATGGCCTCTCCGGGTTCACCCCTCCACTTT. The variable domain in full, with the rest retrieved from reference TRBV7-2 and TRBJ1-6, is GAGVSQSPSNKVTEKGKDVELRCDPISGHTALYWYRQSLGQGLEFLIYFQGNSAPDKSGLPSDRFSAERTGGSVSTLTIQRTQQEDSAVYLCASSLTMASPGSPLHFGNGTRLTVT.

This chain joins TRBV10-3 and TRBJ2-7; TRBD1 matches at 9 bases. The CDR3 has 15 residues. V shed 1 base and J 5 bases; nucleotides not matched to a gene: 6. Germline CDR1 and CDR2: ENHRY and SYGVKD. CDR3 bases: TGTGCCATCAGTGAGTTCCGGGACAGGGTGAACGAGCAGTACTTC. Its translation: CAISEFRDRVNEQYF.